One sample yielded the 2 T cell receptor beta chains listed below, sequenced in a study of blood T cell repertoires in COVID-19. Profiled with immunoSEQ multiplex PCR; TCRdb holds only in-frame clones, not every one. The table shows over 110,000 clones, with around 80% occurring only once. Sequencing was carried out using peripheral blood. The receptors were gathered from a man between 60 and 70 years old with acute or convalescent COVID-19.

This clone was counted once. The chain uses TRBV2 and TRBJ1-4; TRBD1 matches at 8 bases. V trimming: 5 bases; J trimming: 8 bases; junction bases outside the gene matches: 7. The CDR3 runs 14 residues. Per germline, CDR1 SNHLY and CDR2 FYNNEI. The CDR3 reads CASSPDRVREKLFF. In nucleotides, the CDR3 is TGTGCCAGCAGTCCGGACAGGGTGAGGGAAAAACTGTTTTTT. Complete variable domain (other parts from reference TRBV2 and TRBJ1-4): EPEVTQTPSHQVTQMGQEVILRCVPISNHLYFYWYRQILGQKVEFLVSFYNNEISEKSEIFDDQFSVERPDGSNFTLKIRSTKLEDSAMYFCASSPDRVREKLFFGSGTQLSVL.

Points on this clone: Relative to the germline gene, one junction end is altered; a read error may explain this. J is TRBJ2-3 and V is TRBV7-9; no firm D call. This CDR3 contains 16 residues. Germline V CDR1 and CDR2: SEHNR, FQNEAQ (reference sequence). CDR3 nucleotides: TGTGCCAGCACCTTACCCGTGGCAGCGAGGTTAGATACGCAGTATTTT. This codes for CASTLPVAARLDTQYF.